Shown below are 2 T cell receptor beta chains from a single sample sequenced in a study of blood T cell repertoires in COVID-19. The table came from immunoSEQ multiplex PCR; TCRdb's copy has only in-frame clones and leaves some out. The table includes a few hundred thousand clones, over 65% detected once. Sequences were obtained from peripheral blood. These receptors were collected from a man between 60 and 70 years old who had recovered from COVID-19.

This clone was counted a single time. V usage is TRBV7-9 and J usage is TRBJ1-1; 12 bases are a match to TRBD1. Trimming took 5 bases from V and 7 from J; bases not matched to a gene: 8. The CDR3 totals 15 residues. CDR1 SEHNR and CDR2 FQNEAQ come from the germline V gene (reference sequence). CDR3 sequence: CASSPGTGGISEAFF. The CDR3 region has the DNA TGTGCCAGCAGCCCCGGGACAGGGGGCATTAGTGAAGCTTTCTTT.

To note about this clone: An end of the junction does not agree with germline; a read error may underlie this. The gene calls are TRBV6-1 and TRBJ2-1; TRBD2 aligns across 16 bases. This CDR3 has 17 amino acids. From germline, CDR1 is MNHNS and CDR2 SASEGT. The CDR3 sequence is CASSEAGLAGGFDEQFF. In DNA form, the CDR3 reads TGTGCCAGCAGCGAAGCGGGACTAGCGGGAGGGTTTGATGAGCAGTTCTTC.